Listed here is a single TCR beta chain. This CDR3 is also generated by other DNA sequences in the sample. These data are taken from a study of blood T cell repertoires in COVID-19. The wider study: The origin of the acute and convalescent COVID-19 samples was the United States, Italy and Spain. From T cells, B-cell-depleted T cells, or PBMCs came the material, which was cDNA or gDNA.

Clones were read by immunoSEQ multiplex PCR, and TCRdb kept only the in-frame ones, dropping some. The table records around 110,000 clones, approximately 90% of them present only once. Germline V lookup: CDR1 SGDLS, CDR2 YYNGEE. This CDR3 is built from 14 residues. V trimming: 4 bases; J trimming: 0 bases; junction bases outside the gene matches: 3. The TCR comes from a human donor with active COVID-19. The donor label of this sample is uncertain. This chain links TRBV9 with TRBJ2-5; 7 bases map to TRBD1. The sample taken for sequencing was peripheral blood. The CDR3 spells CASSHDRDQETQYF. Here the CDR3 DNA reads TGTGCCAGCAGCCATGACAGGGACCAAGAGACCCAGTACTTC. Complete variable domain (other parts from reference TRBV9 and TRBJ2-5): DSGVTQTPKHLITATGQRVTLRCSPRSGDLSVYWYQQSLDQGLQFLIQYYNGEERAKGNILERFSAQQFPDLHSELNLSSLELGDSALYFCASSHDRDQETQYFGPGTRLLVL.